This entry lists 18 T cell receptor beta chains sequenced from one sample in a study of T cells in localized non-small cell lung cancer. Only in-frame clones appear in the TCRdb table, and some are missing; sequencing was by immunoSEQ multiplex PCR. The data show approximately 83,000 clones, with more than 70% seen just once and 20% to 25% held by the top ten. The source was peripheral blood, collected before any cancer treatment. Every receptor here comes from a woman between 35 and 70 years old with stage I squamous cell lung carcinoma.

This clone was found once. The rearrangement uses TRBV19 and TRBJ1-6, with TRBD1 as a possible D gene (5 bases). Looked up from germline, CDR1 is LNHDA and CDR2 is SQIVND (reference sequence). The V end was cut by 7 bases, the J end by 8 bases, with 18 bases between. There are 15 residues in the CDR3. The CDR3 DNA reads TGTGCCAGTACAGAGGGACCGGTGAGGGATTCACCCCTCCACTTT. Its translation is CASTEGPVRDSPLHF.

DNA of the CDR3: TGTGCCAGCACAAAACCCGGCACAGATACGCAGTATTTT. Its translation: CASTKPGTDTQYF. This rearrangement joins TRBV2 to TRBJ2-3; no definite D call. Germline lookup yields CDR1 SNHLY and CDR2 FYNNEI. V lost 7 bases, J lost 1 base, and 9 bases lay in between. The CDR3 covers 13 residues.

The gene calls are TRBV6-5 and TRBJ1-6; perhaps TRBD1 as D (5 bases). Germline V gene lookup returns CDR1 MNHEY and CDR2 SVGAGI. The CDR3 loop spans 13 amino acids. Between the trimmed V and J ends, which lost 5 bases and 5 bases, there was a span of 7 bases. The CDR3 protein is CASSPGHNSPLHF. CDR3 sequence (DNA): TGTGCCAGCAGTCCGGGGCATAATTCACCCCTCCACTTT.

The chain couples TRBV7-3 to TRBJ2-1; D is ambiguous. The CDR3 spans 13 residues. V was clipped by 0 bases and J by 3 bases, with 3 bases between them. Germline V gene sequence: CDR1 SGHTA, CDR2 FQGTGA. CDR3 protein: CASSLTDYNEQFF. CDR3 bases: TGTGCCAGCAGCTTAACGGACTACAATGAGCAGTTCTTC. The variable domain in full, with the rest retrieved from reference TRBV7-3 and TRBJ2-1, is GAGVSQTPSNKVTEKGKYVELRCDPISGHTALYWYRQSLGQGPEFLIYFQGTGAADDSGLPNDRFFAVRPEGSVSTLKIQRTERGDSAVYLCASSLTDYNEQFFGPGTRLTVL.

This rearrangement joins TRBV5-6 to TRBJ2-1, with D unclear. Trimming pared 0 bases from V and 13 bases from J, leaving 11 bases between. The CDR3 is made up of 12 amino acids. The germline V gene encodes CDR1 SGHDT and CDR2 YYEEEE. Here the CDR3 reads CASSLGGVKQFF. The CDR3 nucleotides are TGTGCCAGCAGCTTGGGCGGCGTCAAACAGTTCTTC. Full variable domain (missing parts from reference TRBV5-6 and TRBJ2-1): DAGVTQSPTHLIKTRGQQVTLRCSPKSGHDTVSWYQQALGQGPQFIFQYYEEEERQRGNFPDRFSGHQFPNYSSELNVNALLLGDSALYLCASSLGGVKQFFGPGTRLTVL.

The chain employs TRBV5-1 and TRBJ2-5; 7 positions agree with TRBD2. The length of the CDR3 is 13 residues. J gave up 5 bases and V 4 bases, and 5 bases lay outside the gene matches. Germline values: CDR1 SGHRS, CDR2 YFSETQ. The CDR3 nucleotides are TGCGCCAGCAGCACCGACGGGGGGGAGACCCAGTACTTC. Translating it yields CASSTDGGETQYF.

The rearrangement joins TRBV2 to TRBJ1-6, with 8 positions matching TRBD1. Germline CDR1 reads SNHLY; CDR2 reads FYNNEI. The CDR3 length is 14 residues. The J segment lost 9 bases and the V segment lost 5 bases, leaving 6 bases of the junction unmatched. The DNA of the CDR3 is TGTGCCAGCAGTCTGACAGGGGTCCGTTCACCCCTCCACTTT. Protein sequence: CASSLTGVRSPLHF.

V and J are TRBV7-9 and TRBJ1-1; no clear D. The CDR3 is 14 residues long. Germline V lookup: CDR1 SEHNR, CDR2 FQNEAQ (reference sequence). V was shortened by 1 base and J by 0 bases, with 6 bases between the two germline ends. The CDR3 spells CASSLDTLNTEAFF. CDR3 DNA: TGTGCCAGCAGCTTAGACACCTTGAACACTGAAGCTTTCTTT.

This clone is medium-sized by share. The rearrangement joins TRBV6-5 to TRBJ1-2; 9 positions match TRBD1. The CDR3 covers 12 residues. Germline values: CDR1 MNHEY, CDR2 SVGAGI. V dropped 7 bases and J dropped 8; count of bases not matched to a gene: 5. CDR3 amino acids: CASTRTGEGYTF. The CDR3, as DNA: TGTGCCAGCACCCGGACAGGGGAAGGCTACACCTTC.

The J gene is TRBJ1-2, the V gene TRBV30, with 9 bases identical to TRBD1. The CDR3 loop spans 14 amino acids. CDR1 is GTSNPN and CDR2 is SVGIG in the germline V gene (reference sequence). After removal of 2 bases from V and 8 bases from J, the junction contained 9 bases not matched to a gene. The CDR3 loop is CAWSRKQGANGYTF. As DNA, the CDR3 is TGTGCCTGGAGTCGTAAACAGGGGGCGAACGGCTACACCTTC.

This clone has just one count. V usage is TRBV18 and J usage is TRBJ2-5; 9 bases fit TRBD1. V lost 5 bases to trimming and J lost 5 bases; unmatched junction nucleotides: 6. This CDR3 has 14 amino acids. Germline V gene lookup returns CDR1 KGHSH and CDR2 LQKENI. The DNA of the CDR3 is TGTGCCAGCTCATCCGGGACAGGGTTTGAGACCCAGTACTTC. Translation: CASSSGTGFETQYF.

The chain combines TRBV6-5 with TRBJ1-4; the match to TRBD1 covers 7 bases. The CDR3 sequence is 14 residues long. With V trimmed by 5 bases and J by 1 base, 1 base remained unmatched. The germline CDR1 and CDR2 sequences are MNHEY and SVGAGI. CDR3 DNA sequence: TGTGCCAGCAGTCGACAGGGAACTAATGAAAAACTGTTTTTT. It codes for CASSRQGTNEKLFF.

The rearrangement joins TRBV5-1 to TRBJ1-1, with TRBD1 matching 9 bases. Germline lookup yields CDR1 SGHRS and CDR2 YFSETQ. The CDR3 is made up of 15 amino acids. Trimming cost V 4 bases and J 0 bases; bases outside gene matches: 4. The CDR3 sequence: CASSRQGDLNTEAFF. CDR3 in DNA: TGCGCCAGCAGCCGACAGGGGGACTTGAACACTGAAGCTTTCTTT.

This clone was observed a handful of times. V is TRBV4-2 and J is TRBJ1-5; D is ambiguous. V dropped 1 base and J dropped 3 bases, with 4 bases sitting between them. This CDR3 spans 13 amino acids. The germline V gene has CDR1 LGHNA and CDR2 YNFKEQ. In nucleotides, the CDR3 is TGTGCCAGCAGCCAAGCCGTCAATCAGCCCCAGCATTTT. This encodes CASSQAVNQPQHF.

The chain is built from TRBV5-1 and TRBJ1-1, with a tentative D call TRBD1 (6 bases). V lost 5 bases, J lost 5 bases, and 16 bases lay in between. Germline values: CDR1 SGHRS, CDR2 YFSETQ. This CDR3 spans 14 amino acids. This CDR3 is CASSPTGIGTEAFF. The CDR3 nucleotides read TGCGCCAGCAGTCCAACAGGGATCGGGACTGAAGCTTTCTTT.

The chain carries TRBV7-9 and TRBJ1-4, with D uncertain. CDR3 length: 16 amino acids. V was clipped by 1 base and J by 2 bases, with 11 bases between them. Germline V gene data show CDR1 as SEHNR and CDR2 as FQNEAQ (reference sequence). In DNA, the CDR3 is TGTGCCAGCAGCTTAGGTAGTCAACCTACTAATGAAAAACTGTTTTTT. Protein: CASSLGSQPTNEKLFF.

This clone appeared a single time. The gene calls are TRBV5-4 and TRBJ1-2; D is unclear. The CDR3 has 14 amino acids. Between the trimmed V and J ends, which lost 0 bases and 7 bases, there was a span of 13 bases. Germline loops: CDR1 SGHNT, CDR2 YYREEE (reference sequence). CDR3 region: CASSLAASLAGYTF. CDR3 nucleotides: TGTGCCAGCAGCTTGGCAGCCAGCCTGGCTGGCTACACCTTC.

CDR3 sequence (DNA): TGCAGCGTGACGGACAGGGGGCAAAATGGGGCCAACGTCCTGACTTTC. Protein sequence: CSVTDRGQNGANVLTF. J is TRBJ2-6 and V is TRBV29-1; 11 positions match TRBD1. There are 16 residues in the CDR3. V lost 6 bases to trimming and J lost 3 bases; unmatched junction nucleotides: 7. Germline CDR1 reads SQVTM; CDR2 reads ANQGSEA.